The 32 T cell receptor beta chains reported below all come from one sample, sequenced in a study of blood T cell repertoires in COVID-19. Some clones are missing from TCRdb's copy, which holds only in-frame ones; the method was immunoSEQ multiplex PCR. The top ten clones hold 0.95% to 1.5% of a sample with about 270,000 clones, 88% of them seen once. The material sequenced was PBMCs or T cells enriched from blood (not recorded which). All receptors come from a woman in her thirties or forties with acute COVID-19.

DNA of the CDR3: TGTGCCAGCAGACAGGGGGCGCGCTATGGCTACACCTTC. Translating gives CASRQGARYGYTF. V gene TRBV19 combines with J gene TRBJ1-2; 10 bases agree with TRBD1. With V trimmed by 9 bases and J by 4 bases, 5 bases remained unmatched. The CDR3 covers 13 residues. Germline V lookup: CDR1 LNHDA, CDR2 SQIVND (reference sequence). Full variable domain (missing parts from reference TRBV19 and TRBJ1-2): DGGITQSPKYLFRKEGQNVTLSCEQNLNHDAMYWYRQDPGQGLRLIYYSQIVNDFQKGDIAEGYSVSREKKESFPLTVTSAQKNPTAFYLCASRQGARYGYTFGSGTRLTVV.

The chain recombines TRBV7-9 with TRBJ2-5; TRBD1 might be the D (5 bases). Between the trimmed V and J ends, which lost 0 bases and 2 bases, there was a span of 10 bases. The CDR3 spans 15 residues. CDR1 is SEHNR, CDR2 FQNEAQ, per germline (reference sequence). CDR3 bases: TGTGCCAGCAGCTTAGCGCTCCAGGGTCAAGAGACCCAGTACTTC. Its translation is CASSLALQGQETQYF.

This clone was found a few times. The rearrangement uses TRBV28 and TRBJ1-2; a weak D match, TRBD1 (6 bases). The V gene lost 3 bases and the J gene lost 0 bases, with 14 bases spanning the gap. Germline V gene data show CDR1 as MDHEN and CDR2 as SYDVKM. The length of the CDR3 is 16 residues. CDR3 sequence: CASSFTGTKANYGYTF. CDR3 nucleotides: TGTGCCAGCAGTTTCACAGGGACCAAAGCTAACTATGGCTACACCTTC.

This chain uses TRBV24-1 with TRBJ2-3; 9 bases agree with TRBD2. In germline, CDR1 is KGHDR, CDR2 SFDVKD. V lost 5 bases and J lost 2; bases outside the gene matches: 22. The CDR3 has 21 amino acids. DNA of the CDR3: TGTGCCACCAGTGGAAGGGGGACTAGCTGGGAAAAAAGGGACCTCACAGATACGCAGTATTTT. This sequence encodes CATSGRGTSWEKRDLTDTQYF.

This chain connects TRBV12-2 to TRBJ2-2; TRBD2, the table's D call, was not compared with the DNA. TRBV12-2 is shown as a pseudogene. The CDR3 length is 18 residues. CDR3 DNA sequence: TGTGCAAGTCGCTTAAGAAACCAGCGGGAGGGCCGGACCGGGGAGCTGTTTTTT. Translated: CASRLRNQREGRTGELFF.

The chain is built from TRBV18 and TRBJ2-1; 10 bases fit TRBD2. The germline CDR1 and CDR2 sequences are KGHSH and LQKENI. The CDR3 runs 16 residues. Unmatched junction bases numbered 9, after V lost 5 bases and J lost 5 bases. The CDR3 DNA sequence: TGTGCCAGCTCAGTGGCTAGCGGGAGTAACGACAATGAGCAGTTCTTC. Protein product: CASSVASGSNDNEQFF. Supplemented by reference TRBV18 and TRBJ2-1, the full variable domain reads NAGVMQNPRHLVRRRGQEARLRCSPMKGHSHVYWYRQLPEEGLKFMVYLQKENIIDESGMPKERFSAEFPKEGPSILRIQQVVRGDSAAYFCASSVASGSNDNEQFFGPGTRLTVL.

The chain combines TRBV27 with TRBJ2-7, with TRBD2 matching over 11 bases. CDR1 is MNHEY, CDR2 SMNVEV, per germline (reference sequence). V gave up 7 bases and J gave up 1 base; unmatched junction bases: 6. The CDR3 covers 15 residues. CDR3 coding DNA: TGTGCCAGCAACCCGGGACTAGCGGCGTCCTACGAGCAGTACTTC. Translating it yields CASNPGLAASYEQYF.

V usage is TRBV28 and J usage is TRBJ1-6, with TRBD1 as a possible D gene (6 bases). Germline values: CDR1 MDHEN, CDR2 SYDVKM. Trimming removed 5 bases at V and 0 bases at J, with 8 bases between. The CDR3 is made up of 15 amino acids. The CDR3 here is CASSLDSSYNSPLHF. CDR3 in DNA: TGTGCCAGCAGTCTGGACAGCTCCTATAATTCACCCCTCCACTTT.

The J gene is TRBJ1-5, the V gene TRBV18; maybe TRBD1 (5 bases). V was pared by 2 bases and J by 7 bases, with 12 bases between. This CDR3 spans 14 amino acids. Germline V gives CDR1 KGHSH, CDR2 LQKENI. CDR3 nucleotide sequence: TGTGCCAGCTCACCATACGGGGGAGGACAGCCCCAGCATTTT. Encoded protein: CASSPYGGGQPQHF.

The J gene is TRBJ2-1, the V gene TRBV3-1 (or the pseudogene TRBV3-2); TRBD2 matches at 10 bases. Trimming at V came to 1 base and at J to 6 bases, leaving 9 bases not matched to a gene. Germline V gene data show CDR1 as LGHDT and CDR2 as YNNKEL (reference sequence). The CDR3 sequence is 17 residues long. The CDR3 loop reads CASSQATSGDIFNEQFF. The CDR3 DNA sequence: TGTGCCAGCAGCCAAGCAACTAGCGGGGACATCTTCAATGAGCAGTTCTTC.

V and J are TRBV2 and TRBJ2-7, with D possibly being TRBD1 (6 bases). The V end lost 6 bases, the J end lost 6 bases, and 18 bases lay between the germline ends. The CDR3 runs 14 residues. The germline V gene encodes CDR1 SNHLY and CDR2 FYNNEI. The DNA of the CDR3 is TGTGCCAGCAGGGGGGAACCCGGGACATCCGAGCAGTACTTC. Protein product: CASRGEPGTSEQYF.

V usage is TRBV5-4 and J usage is TRBJ2-7; TRBD2 aligns across 13 bases. The germline V gene encodes CDR1 SGHNT and CDR2 YYREEE (reference sequence). V lost 1 base, J lost 0 bases, and 7 bases stayed unmatched. There are 18 residues in the CDR3. CDR3 loop: CASSLRLAGGQSSYEQYF. CDR3 DNA sequence: TGTGCCAGCAGCTTGCGACTAGCGGGAGGCCAGAGCTCCTACGAGCAGTACTTC.

Here the CDR3 DNA reads TGCGCCAGCAGCTTGTTAACAGACTATGGCTACACCTTC. Amino acids: CASSLLTDYGYTF. The chain uses TRBV5-1 and TRBJ1-2; the D is unclear. This CDR3 is built from 13 residues. Between the trimmed V and J ends, which lost 1 base and 3 bases, there was a span of 7 bases. Looked up from germline, CDR1 is SGHRS and CDR2 is YFSETQ.

The chain employs TRBV25-1 and TRBJ1-2; a possible D gene is TRBD1 (6 bases). The CDR3 spans 15 residues. Trimming removed 2 bases from V and 2 bases from J, with 12 bases in between. Germline V gives CDR1 MGHDK, CDR2 SYGVNS. CDR3 coding DNA: TGTGCCAGCAGTGAAAACAGGGATGGGAACTATGGCTACACCTTC. This translates into CASSENRDGNYGYTF.

The V gene is TRBV7-3, the J gene TRBJ2-1, with TRBD2 matching over 10 bases. The germline gives CDR1 SGHTA, CDR2 FQGTGA. This CDR3 spans 16 amino acids. V gave up 3 bases and J gave up 3 bases; unmatched junction bases: 5. CDR3 DNA: TGTGCCAGCAGCTTCCTAGCGGGAGCTGGCTACAATGAGCAGTTCTTC. As protein: CASSFLAGAGYNEQFF.

This rearrangement joins TRBV6-5 to TRBJ2-3; TRBD2 aligns across 10 bases. V shed 6 bases and J 2 bases; nucleotides not matched to a gene: 5. The CDR3 totals 15 residues. Germline CDR1 reads MNHEY; CDR2 reads SVGAGI. In DNA form, the CDR3 reads TGTGCCAGCAGGCCTGGACTAGCGGACACAGATACGCAGTATTTT. Amino acids: CASRPGLADTDTQYF.

The J gene is TRBJ1-5, the V gene TRBV12-3 or TRBV12-4, with no clear D. The CDR3 spans 12 residues. V lost 5 bases to trimming and J lost 10 bases, with 12 bases between them. The CDR3 is CASSPTRGPQHF. CDR3 nucleotide sequence: TGTGCCAGCAGTCCCACCCGGGGACCCCAGCATTTT.

Turning to this clone: The sample carries other DNA sequences with the same CDR3. This sequence joins TRBV5-1 and TRBJ2-1, with 11 bases lining up with TRBD2. Germline values: CDR1 SGHRS, CDR2 YFSETQ. The CDR3 has 15 residues. Unmatched junction bases numbered 0, after V lost 2 bases and J lost 2 bases. The CDR3 coding sequence is TGCGCCAGCAGCTTACTAGCGGGAGCCTACAATGAGCAGTTCTTC. Translating it yields CASSLLAGAYNEQFF.

The sample holds one count of this clone. The gene calls are TRBV11-3 and TRBJ2-7, with 13 bases matching TRBD2. The germline gives CDR1 SGHNT, CDR2 YENEEA. Trimming took 5 bases from V and 4 from J; bases not matched to a gene: 17. CDR3 length: 19 amino acids. CDR3 protein: CASSPQGLAGVSPPYEQYV. The CDR3 DNA reads as TGTGCCAGCAGCCCACAAGGACTAGCGGGAGTTTCCCCCCCTTACGAGCAGTACGTC.

J is TRBJ1-4 and V is TRBV2, with D possibly being TRBD1 (6 bases). Germline V gene lookup returns CDR1 SNHLY and CDR2 FYNNEI. The CDR3 totals 14 residues. Between the trimmed V and J ends, which lost 10 bases and 3 bases, there was a span of 15 bases. CDR3 residues: CATNRGTPNEKLFF. CDR3 bases: TGTGCCACCAATCGAGGGACACCTAATGAAAAACTGTTTTTT.

This chain uses TRBV14 with TRBJ2-2; D is perhaps TRBD2 (6 bases). Germline V gene sequence: CDR1 SGHDN, CDR2 FVKESK. The germline V and J ends were trimmed by 0 bases and 1 base, with 12 bases remaining between them. The CDR3 totals 17 residues. CDR3 in DNA: TGTGCCAGCAGCCAAGATTACCTAGCGCTGAACACCGGGGAGCTGTTTTTT. Its protein is CASSQDYLALNTGELFF.

This rearrangement joins TRBV4-2 to TRBJ1-2; possibly TRBD1 for D (5 bases). Trimming shortened V by 7 bases and J by 0 bases, and 12 bases separated the two germline ends. This CDR3 comprises 14 residues. CDR1 is LGHNA and CDR2 is YNFKEQ in the germline V gene. CDR3 nucleotides: TGTGCCAGCACCGCACAGGAGCCTAACTATGGCTACACCTTC. Translated: CASTAQEPNYGYTF.

The chain employs TRBV24-1 and TRBJ2-1; TRBD2 aligns across 8 bases. Germline V gene data show CDR1 as KGHDR and CDR2 as SFDVKD. The V segment lost 1 base and the J segment 9 bases; nucleotides outside the gene matches: 4. This CDR3 is 14 amino acids long. CDR3: CATSDFSGSGEQFF. In DNA, the CDR3 is TGTGCCACCAGTGATTTCAGCGGGAGTGGTGAGCAGTTCTTC.

The chain is built from TRBV6-5 and TRBJ2-3, with 7 bases matching TRBD2. This CDR3 region has 14 residues. The V gene's germline CDR1 is MNHEY and CDR2 SVGAGI. J gave up 5 bases and V 2 bases, and 4 bases lay outside the gene matches. The CDR3 sequence is CASSYAGVVDTQYF. The CDR3 DNA is TGTGCCAGCAGTTACGCGGGAGTGGTAGATACGCAGTATTTT.

The rearrangement links TRBV18 to TRBJ1-6; possibly TRBD1 for D (5 bases). The CDR3 runs 16 residues. Looked up from germline, CDR1 is KGHSH and CDR2 is LQKENI. V was clipped by 0 bases and J by 10 bases, with 16 bases between them. The CDR3, as DNA: TGTGCCAGCTCACCACCGTTGGGGCCCGAGAACTCACCCCTCCACTTT. This sequence encodes CASSPPLGPENSPLHF.

The chain uses TRBV7-3 and TRBJ2-2; tentatively, D is TRBD2 (6 bases). CDR3 length: 14 residues. Germline loops: CDR1 SGHTA, CDR2 FQGTGA. Deletions cut 0 bases from V and 6 bases from J, with 8 bases between. The CDR3 nucleotides are TGTGCCAGCAGCTTAACTGCGGGACCCGGGGAGCTGTTTTTT. Encoded protein: CASSLTAGPGELFF.

This clone was found once. The CDR3 reads CASSPGTDTQYF. In DNA form, the CDR3 reads TGTGCCAGCAGTCCAGGCACAGATACGCAGTATTTT. V and J are TRBV6-5 and TRBJ2-3; no reliable D call. The CDR3 has 12 amino acids. Germline values: CDR1 MNHEY, CDR2 SVGAGI. With 5 bases removed from V and 1 base from J, the gap between germline ends came to 4 bases.

The V gene is TRBV7-2, the J gene TRBJ1-2; weak D call: TRBD1 (6 bases). V shed 7 bases and J shed 8 bases, with 20 bases lying between them. Germline V lookup: CDR1 SGHTA, CDR2 FQGNSA. This CDR3 is 14 amino acids long. The CDR3: CASTPQQGSGGYTF. DNA for the CDR3: TGTGCCAGCACCCCCCAACAGGGATCGGGCGGCTACACCTTC. Filled out from reference TRBV7-2 and TRBJ1-2, the complete variable domain reads GAGVSQSPSNKVTEKGKDVELRCDPISGHTALYWYRQSLGQGLEFLIYFQGNSAPDKSGLPSDRFSAERTGGSVSTLTIQRTQQEDSAVYLCASTPQQGSGGYTFGSGTRLTVV.

This chain uses TRBV13 with TRBJ2-7; D possibly corresponds to TRBD1 (6 bases). The germline V gene encodes CDR1 PRHDT and CDR2 FYEKMQ (reference sequence). The CDR3 consists of 14 residues. V was cut by 4 bases and J by 6 bases, with 16 bases left in between. Here the CDR3 DNA reads TGTGCCAGCAGCTGGGGACGGGGACAATCCGAGCAGTACGTC. Its translation is CASSWGRGQSEQYV.

V is TRBV5-1 and J is TRBJ1-2; D possibly corresponds to TRBD1 (6 bases). The CDR3 is 14 residues long. Germline V gene sequence: CDR1 SGHRS, CDR2 YFSETQ. Trimming left V 3 bases short and J 4 bases short, with 13 bases between. CDR3 DNA: TGCGCCAGCAGCTGGTCGGACAGTCTCTATGGCTACACCTTC. Its translation: CASSWSDSLYGYTF.

CDR3 in amino acids: CASSQSGRARTDTQYF. DNA for the CDR3: TGTGCCAGCAGCCAGAGCGGGAGGGCCCGCACAGATACGCAGTATTTT. This chain connects TRBV7-9 to TRBJ2-3; TRBD2 aligns across 10 bases. The CDR3 runs to 16 residues. With 5 bases clipped from V and 1 base from J, the junction kept 6 bases outside the gene matches. The V gene's germline CDR1 is SEHNR and CDR2 FQNEAQ (reference sequence).

The J gene is TRBJ2-3, the V gene TRBV6-5, with D maybe TRBD2 (5 bases). V was shortened by 0 bases and J by 4 bases, with 11 bases between the two germline ends. Germline-derived CDR1 and CDR2 are MNHEY and SVGAGI. This CDR3 region has 15 residues. The CDR3 region is CASSYSRTGADTQYF. The DNA for the CDR3 is TGTGCCAGCAGTTACTCCAGGACTGGGGCAGATACGCAGTATTTT.